Detailed here is one TCR beta chain. The antigen is not known. The sample is drawn from a study of T cell responses to AZD1222 COVID-19 vaccine. Generated by immunoSEQ multiplex PCR, the TCRdb table keeps only in-frame clones and is missing some. The sample records about 150,000 clones, about 90% being singletons. Germline CDR1 is SNHLY and CDR2 is FYNNEI. V shed 3 bases and J shed 0 bases, with 6 bases lying between them. There are 14 residues in the CDR3. General observations from the study: The span of vaccine-associated CD4 TCRs extended across spike, with dominance at 160-218 and 743-854. Sampling that yielded the repertoires occurred only after the peak T cell response. It should be noted that donors were predominantly white British and more often female, and clonal diversity was possibly underestimated.

The rearrangement uses TRBV2 and TRBJ1-3, with D unclear. The receptor's source is an adult who received the AZD1222 COVID-19 vaccine. The material sequenced was peripheral blood, taken 28 days after the second AZD1222 dose. CDR3 in amino acids: CASSDPTSGNTIYF. For the CDR3, the DNA is TGTGCCAGCAGTGACCCGACCTCTGGAAACACCATATATTTT.